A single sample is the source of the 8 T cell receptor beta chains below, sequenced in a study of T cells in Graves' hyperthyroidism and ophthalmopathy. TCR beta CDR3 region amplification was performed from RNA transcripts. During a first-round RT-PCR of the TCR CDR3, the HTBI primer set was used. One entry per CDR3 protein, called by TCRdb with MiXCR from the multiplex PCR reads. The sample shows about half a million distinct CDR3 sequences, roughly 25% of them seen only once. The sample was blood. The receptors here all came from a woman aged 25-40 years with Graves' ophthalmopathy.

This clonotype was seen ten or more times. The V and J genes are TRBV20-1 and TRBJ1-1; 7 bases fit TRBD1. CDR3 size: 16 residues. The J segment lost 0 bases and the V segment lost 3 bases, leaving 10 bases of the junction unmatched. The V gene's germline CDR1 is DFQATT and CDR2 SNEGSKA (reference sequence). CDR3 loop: CSARNWAQGMNTEAFF. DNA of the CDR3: TGCAGTGCTAGGAATTGGGCACAGGGGATGAACACTGAAGCTTTCTTT.

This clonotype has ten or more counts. The CDR3 bases are TGCAGTGCCGCTAGCGGGGGGGCCTACGAGCAGTACTTC. This encodes CSAASGGAYEQYF. The J gene is TRBJ2-7, the V gene TRBV20-1; TRBD2 agrees at 12 bases. Germline CDR1 reads DFQATT; CDR2 reads SNEGSKA (reference sequence). The CDR3 is 13 residues long. V lost 6 bases and J lost 2; bases outside the gene matches: 2.

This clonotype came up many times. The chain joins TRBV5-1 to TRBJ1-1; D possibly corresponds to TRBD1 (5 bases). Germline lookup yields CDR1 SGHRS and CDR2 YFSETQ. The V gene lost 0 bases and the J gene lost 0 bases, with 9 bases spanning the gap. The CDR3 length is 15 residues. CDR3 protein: CASSLASGMNTEAFF. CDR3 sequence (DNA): TGCGCCAGCAGCTTGGCCTCAGGGATGAACACTGAAGCTTTCTTT.

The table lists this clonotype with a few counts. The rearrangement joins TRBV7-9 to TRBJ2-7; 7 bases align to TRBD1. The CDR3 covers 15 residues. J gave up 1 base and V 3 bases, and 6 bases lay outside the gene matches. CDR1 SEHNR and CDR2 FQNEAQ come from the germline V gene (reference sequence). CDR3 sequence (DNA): TGTGCCAGCAGCTTGAGAGGGGGCCCGTCCTACGAGCAGTACTTC. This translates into CASSLRGGPSYEQYF.

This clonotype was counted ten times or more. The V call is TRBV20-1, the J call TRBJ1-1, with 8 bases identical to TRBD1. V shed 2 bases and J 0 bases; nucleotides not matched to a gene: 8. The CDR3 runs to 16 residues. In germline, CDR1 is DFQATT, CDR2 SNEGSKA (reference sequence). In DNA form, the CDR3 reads TGCAGTGCTAGAACAGGGGGTTCAGTCTTGAACACTGAAGCTTTCTTT. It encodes CSARTGGSVLNTEAFF.

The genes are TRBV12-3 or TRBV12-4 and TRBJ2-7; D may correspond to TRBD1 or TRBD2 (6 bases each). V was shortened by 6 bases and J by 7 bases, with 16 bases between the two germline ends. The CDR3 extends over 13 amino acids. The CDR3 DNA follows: TGTGCCAGCAGGAACTCGGCGGGACAAGAGCAGTACTTC. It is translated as CASRNSAGQEQYF.

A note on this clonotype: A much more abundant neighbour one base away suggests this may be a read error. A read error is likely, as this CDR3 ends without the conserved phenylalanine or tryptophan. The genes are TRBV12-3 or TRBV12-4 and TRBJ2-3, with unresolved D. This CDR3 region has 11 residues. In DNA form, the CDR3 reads TGTGTCAGCAGTTTAACGGCCACGCAGTATTGT. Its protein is CVSSLTATQYC.

The CDR3 sequence is CASSAGLAGKETQYF. The CDR3 nucleotides read TGTGCCAGCAGCGCCGGACTAGCGGGAAAAGAGACCCAGTACTTC. This rearrangement joins TRBV9 to TRBJ2-5; 12 bases agree with TRBD2. V shed 3 bases, J shed 3 bases, and the junction held 3 bases outside the gene matches. The CDR3 is 15 residues long. CDR1 is SGDLS, CDR2 YYNGEE, per germline.